The rows below give T cell receptor beta chains drawn from one sample of a study of CD8+ T cells in alopecia areata. Assay used: immunoSEQ multiplex PCR; TCRdb lists only in-frame clones, some missing. The sample lists 190,000 or so clones; about 60% were seen once. Sequences were derived from CD8+ T cells sorted from blood, sampled at week 24, from a patient treated with tofacitinib. The receptors derive from a human donor with alopecia areata. Each CDR3 is given with its conserved first and last residue. A D gene is named only where the DNA matches it firmly. For some rows the clone size is stated as once, few or many, or as a class when expanded; others skip it.

d_gene	v_gene	j_gene	abundance	CDR3aa	CDR3nt
.	TRBV9	TRBJ2-7	.	CASSGTSYEQYF	TGTGCCAGCAGCGGTACCTCATACGAGCAGTACTTC
TRBD1	TRBV5-6	TRBJ2-7	.	CASSPGTDDYEQYF	TGTGCCAGCAGCCCGGGGACAGACGACTACGAGCAGTACTTC
.	TRBV5-1	TRBJ1-2	.	CASSSRVPNYGYTF	TGTGCCAGCAGCTCACGGGTACCAAACTATGGCTACACCTTC
TRBD1	TRBV13	TRBJ1-6	.	CASSLRTGGYNSPLHF	TGTGCCAGCAGCTTGCGGACAGGGGGCTATAATTCACCCCTCCACTTT
.	TRBV29-1	TRBJ1-1	few	CSVDDGRAEAFF	TGCAGCGTTGATGATGGGCGCGCTGAAGCTTTCTTT
TRBD1	TRBV7-9	TRBJ2-7	.	CASSLDTGAISYEQYF	TGTGCCAGCAGCTTAGATACAGGGGCTATTTCCTACGAGCAGTACTTC
.	TRBV30	TRBJ2-5	.	CAWGESQETQYF	TGTGCCTGGGGGGAGTCCCAAGAGACCCAGTACTTC
TRBD1	TRBV4-1	TRBJ2-7	few	CASSQATGTGYEQYF	TGCGCCAGCAGCCAAGCTACCGGGACAGGCTACGAGCAGTACTTC
.	TRBV6-5	TRBJ1-1	.	CASSYVGLGTEAFF	TGTGCCAGCAGTTACGTGGGGCTGGGAACTGAAGCTTTCTTT
.	TRBV9	TRBJ2-1	.	CASDGGGAQYNEQFF	TGTGCCAGCGATGGAGGCGGGGCCCAATACAATGAGCAGTTCTTC
TRBD1	TRBV7-9	TRBJ2-6	once	CASSPSGTGSGANVLTF	TGTGCCAGCAGCCCCTCCGGGACAGGCTCTGGGGCCAACGTCCTGACTTTC
.	TRBV5-1	TRBJ1-2	.	CASSLDLGANYGYTF	TGCGCCAGCAGCTTGGATCTGGGGGCTAACTATGGCTACACCTTC
TRBD1	TRBV13	TRBJ2-5	.	CASSDRGLETQYF	TGTGCCAGCAGCGACAGGGGGTTAGAGACCCAGTACTTC
.	TRBV30	TRBJ1-5	few	CAWSVGLSSGQPQHF	TGTGCCTGGAGTGTAGGACTTTCCTCAGGGCAGCCCCAGCATTTT
.	TRBV27	TRBJ2-7	once	CASSEQGTYEQYF	TGTGCCAGCAGTGAGCAGGGCACCTACGAGCAGTACTTC
.	TRBV2	TRBJ2-2	.	CASTLAGRGSGTASTGELFF	TGTGCCAGCACTTTAGCGGGCAGGGGCTCAGGAACTGCGAGCACCGGGGAGCTGTTTTTT
TRBD1	TRBV29-1	TRBJ1-1	.	CSTTTGNLAFF	TGCAGCACAACGACAGGGAATCTCGCTTTCTTT
.	TRBV25-1	TRBJ2-2	.	CASSERQKGTGELFF	TGTGCCAGCAGTGAACGACAGAAGGGGACCGGGGAGCTGTTTTTT
.	TRBV30	TRBJ1-1	few	CAWSVVEPPLMNTEAFF	TGTGCCTGGAGTGTAGTGGAACCTCCCTTGATGAACACTGAAGCTTTCTTT
TRBD1	TRBV20-1	TRBJ1-2	.	CSASRQGGYTF	TGCAGTGCTAGTCGACAGGGTGGCTACACCTTC
TRBD1	TRBV5-1	TRBJ1-1	.	CASSFHPTGYKVMGTEAFF	TGCGCCAGCAGCTTCCACCCGACAGGGTATAAGGTTATGGGCACTGAAGCTTTCTTT
TRBD1	TRBV4-2	TRBJ2-7	.	CASSQEARQGSYEQYF	TGTGCCAGCAGCCAAGAGGCGCGACAGGGCTCCTACGAGCAGTACTTC
.	TRBV29-1	TRBJ2-6	.	CSVVGVSGANVLTF	TGCAGCGTTGTCGGGGTCTCTGGGGCCAACGTCCTGACTTTC
TRBD1	TRBV13	TRBJ2-4	.	CASSLYGARGNIQYF	TGTGCCAGCAGCTTATATGGGGCCAGGGGGAACATTCAGTACTTC
.	TRBV27	TRBJ2-2	.	CASSNPRFRGGGELFF	TGTGCCAGCAGCAACCCTAGGTTCCGTGGGGGAGGGGAGCTGTTTTTT
.	TRBV13	TRBJ1-1	.	CASSSVGPNTEAFF	TGTGCCAGCAGCTCCGTAGGACCGAACACTGAAGCTTTCTTT
.	TRBV25-1	TRBJ1-1	once	CASSEYTELNTEAFF	TGTGCCAGCAGTGAATATACGGAGTTGAACACTGAAGCTTTCTTT
.	TRBV15	TRBJ2-5	.	CATSRPQVRETQYF	TGTGCCACCAGCAGACCCCAGGTGCGGGAGACCCAGTACTTC